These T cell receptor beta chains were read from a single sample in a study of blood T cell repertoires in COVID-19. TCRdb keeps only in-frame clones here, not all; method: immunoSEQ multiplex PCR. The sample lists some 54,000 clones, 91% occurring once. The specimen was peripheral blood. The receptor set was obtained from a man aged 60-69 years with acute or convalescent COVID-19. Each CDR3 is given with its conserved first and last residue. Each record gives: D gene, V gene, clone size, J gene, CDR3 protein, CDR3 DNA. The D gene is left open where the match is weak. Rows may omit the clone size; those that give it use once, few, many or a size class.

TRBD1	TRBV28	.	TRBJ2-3	CASSRGQGAGDTQYF	TGTGCCAGCAGTCGAGGACAGGGGGCCGGAGATACGCAGTATTTT
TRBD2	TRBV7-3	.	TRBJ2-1	CASTLGGRESEQFF	TGTGCCAGCACCCTCGGGGGGAGGGAGAGTGAGCAGTTCTTC
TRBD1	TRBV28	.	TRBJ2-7	CASSPIPSWTGGNLAGAVEQYF	TGTGCCAGCAGTCCTATACCCTCCTGGACAGGGGGCAACCTCGCGGGAGCGGTTGAGCAGTACTTC
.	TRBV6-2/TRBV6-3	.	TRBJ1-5	CASSLSGGLNQPQHF	TGTGCCAGCAGCCTCTCAGGAGGTTTAAATCAGCCCCAGCATTTT
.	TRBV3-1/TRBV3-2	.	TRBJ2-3	CASSHQAIDTQYF	TGTGCCAGCAGCCATCAAGCGATAGATACGCAGTATTTT
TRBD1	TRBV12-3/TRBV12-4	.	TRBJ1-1	CASSPRGDTEAFF	TGTGCCAGCAGTCCCAGGGGGGACACTGAAGCTTTCTTT
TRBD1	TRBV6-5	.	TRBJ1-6	CASSYRDRDNSPLHF	TGTGCCAGCAGTTACCGGGACAGGGATAATTCACCCCTCCACTTT
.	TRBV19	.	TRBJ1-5	CASSILTGRSGNQPQHF	TGTGCCAGTAGTATACTAACAGGGAGATCGGGCAATCAGCCCCAGCATTTT
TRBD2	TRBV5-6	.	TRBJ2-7	CASSPSFGLAGPYEQYF	TGTGCCAGCAGCCCCTCCTTCGGGCTAGCGGGACCCTACGAGCAGTACTTC
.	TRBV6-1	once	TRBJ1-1	CASSELITTRAFF	TGTGCCAGCAGTGAGCTGATTACTACGAGAGCTTTCTTT
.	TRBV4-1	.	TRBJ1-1	CASSQERSGTEAFF	TGCGCCAGCAGCCAAGAGCGTTCGGGGACTGAAGCTTTCTTT
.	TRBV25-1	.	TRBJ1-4	CASGEDSNEKLFF	TGTGCCAGCGGTGAAGACTCTAATGAAAAACTGTTTTTT
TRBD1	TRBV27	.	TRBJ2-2	CASSLSGGVTGELFF	TGTGCCAGCAGTTTGTCAGGGGGCGTGACCGGGGAGCTGTTTTTT
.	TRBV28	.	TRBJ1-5	CASRRNYRDTHSNQPQHF	TGTGCCAGCAGACGGAACTACCGGGACACTCATAGCAATCAGCCCCAGCATTTT
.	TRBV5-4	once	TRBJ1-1	CASSPRSNTEAFF	TGTGCCAGCAGCCCTCGGTCCAACACTGAAGCTTTCTTT
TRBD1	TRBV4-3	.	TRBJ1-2	CASSPRQGHYGYTF	TGCGCCAGCAGCCCACGACAGGGCCACTATGGCTACACCTTC
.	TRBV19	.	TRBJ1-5	CASDPGTRPSPQHF	TGTGCCAGTGACCCGGGGACACGGCCTTCGCCCCAGCATTTT
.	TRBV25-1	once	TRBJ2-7	CASSEYQWEQYF	TGTGCCAGCAGTGAATATCAGTGGGAGCAGTACTTC
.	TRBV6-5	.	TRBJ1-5	CASSDSHYSNQPQHF	TGTGCCAGCAGCGACAGCCACTATAGCAATCAGCCCCAGCATTTT
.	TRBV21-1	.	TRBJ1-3	CASSTGDRERLAGNTIYF	TGTGCCAGCAGCACCGGGGACAGGGAAAGACTGGCTGGAAACACCATATATTTT
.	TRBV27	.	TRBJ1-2	CASSTGGRGYGYTF	TGTGCCAGCAGCACCGGAGGGAGGGGCTATGGCTACACCTTC
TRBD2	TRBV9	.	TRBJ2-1	CASSPRGGLAGEQFF	TGTGCCAGCAGCCCCCGGGGGGGACTAGCGGGAGAGCAGTTCTTC
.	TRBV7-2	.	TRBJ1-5	CASSFQNQPQHF	TGTGCCAGCAGCTTCCAGAATCAGCCCCAGCATTTT
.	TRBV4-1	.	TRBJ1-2	CASSHPGNPKGYTF	TGCGCCAGCAGCCACCCGGGAAACCCGAAGGGCTACACCTTC
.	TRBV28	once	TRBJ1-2	CASSLKNYGYTF	TGTGCCAGCAGTCTAAAGAACTATGGCTACACCTTC
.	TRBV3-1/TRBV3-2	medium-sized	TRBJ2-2	CASSKDPLGLETGELFF	TGTGCCAGCAGCAAAGACCCCCTTGGCCTTGAAACCGGGGAGCTGTTTTTT
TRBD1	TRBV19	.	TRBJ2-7	CASSIGGGAYEQYF	TGTGCCAGTAGTATAGGAGGGGGCGCCTACGAGCAGTACTTC
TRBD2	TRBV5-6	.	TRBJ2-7	CASSLVSGSYEQYF	TGTGCCAGCAGCTTGGTGAGCGGGAGCTACGAGCAGTACTTC
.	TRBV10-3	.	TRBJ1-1	CAITDSLNTEAFF	TGTGCCATCACCGACAGCCTGAACACTGAAGCTTTCTTT
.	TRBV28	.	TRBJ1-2	CASTTSGGFDGYTF	TGTGCCAGCACTACTTCGGGGGGTTTCGATGGCTACACCTTC
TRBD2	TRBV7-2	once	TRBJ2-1	CASSLEGLAVYNEQFF	TGTGCCAGCAGCTTAGAGGGACTAGCGGTTTACAATGAGCAGTTCTTC
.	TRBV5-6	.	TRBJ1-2	CASSFIDEGSYGYTF	TGTGCCAGCAGCTTTATAGATGAGGGCAGCTATGGCTACACCTTC
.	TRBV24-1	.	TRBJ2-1	CATSASRLALHGEQFF	TGTGCCACCAGTGCCTCTCGCCTAGCGCTCCACGGTGAGCAGTTCTTC
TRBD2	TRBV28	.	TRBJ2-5	CASRGGLAGTKETQYF	TGTGCCAGCCGGGGCGGGTTGGCAGGGACTAAAGAGACCCAGTACTTC
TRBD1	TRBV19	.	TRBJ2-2	CASSGTASSGELFF	TGTGCCAGTAGCGGGACAGCCAGCAGCGGGGAGCTGTTTTTT
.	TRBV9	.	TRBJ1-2	CASSVLTDDYGYTF	TGTGCCAGCAGCGTATTAACAGATGACTATGGCTACACCTTC
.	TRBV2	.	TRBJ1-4	CASSGDIPLGATNEKLFF	TGTGCCAGCAGTGGAGACATTCCGTTAGGGGCAACTAATGAAAAACTGTTTTTT
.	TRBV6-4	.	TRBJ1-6	CASSDSGLTPLHF	TGTGCCAGCAGTGATTCCGGGTTGACACCCCTCCACTTT
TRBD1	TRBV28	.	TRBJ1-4	CASSLPGQAGKLFF	TGTGCCAGCAGTTTACCCGGACAGGCTGGAAAACTGTTTTTT
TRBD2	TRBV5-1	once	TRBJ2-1	CASSPGGLAADEQFF	TGCGCCAGCAGCCCAGGGGGACTAGCGGCGGATGAGCAGTTCTTC
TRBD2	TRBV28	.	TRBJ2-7	CASSSAMGLAVRYEQYF	TGTGCCAGCAGTTCCGCAATGGGACTAGCGGTCAGATACGAGCAGTACTTC
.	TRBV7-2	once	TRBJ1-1	CASSLVAGLGTEAFF	TGTGCCAGCAGCTTAGTTGCAGGGCTGGGCACTGAAGCTTTCTTT
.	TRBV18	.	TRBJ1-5	CASSPAQGNQPQHF	TGTGCCAGCTCACCGGCCCAGGGCAATCAGCCCCAGCATTTT